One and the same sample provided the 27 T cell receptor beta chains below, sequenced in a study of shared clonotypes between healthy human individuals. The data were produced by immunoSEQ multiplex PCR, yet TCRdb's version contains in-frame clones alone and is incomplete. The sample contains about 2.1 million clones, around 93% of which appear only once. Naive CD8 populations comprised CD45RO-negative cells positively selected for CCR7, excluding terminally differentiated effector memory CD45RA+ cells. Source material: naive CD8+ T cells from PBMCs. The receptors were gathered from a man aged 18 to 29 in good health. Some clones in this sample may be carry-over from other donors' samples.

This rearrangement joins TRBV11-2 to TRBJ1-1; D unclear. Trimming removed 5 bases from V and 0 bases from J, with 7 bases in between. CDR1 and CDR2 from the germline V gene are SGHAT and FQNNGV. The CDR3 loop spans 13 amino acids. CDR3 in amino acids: CASSPYMNTEAFF. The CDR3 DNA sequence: TGTGCCAGCAGCCCCTACATGAACACTGAAGCTTTCTTT.

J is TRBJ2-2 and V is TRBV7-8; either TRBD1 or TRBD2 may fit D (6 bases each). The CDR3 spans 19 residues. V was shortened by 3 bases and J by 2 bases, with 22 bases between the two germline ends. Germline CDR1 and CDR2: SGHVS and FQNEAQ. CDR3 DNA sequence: TGTGCCAGCAGCTTTTCGACAGGTCGAGTGCGGGGCAACACCGGGGAGCTGTTTTTT. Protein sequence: CASSFSTGRVRGNTGELFF.

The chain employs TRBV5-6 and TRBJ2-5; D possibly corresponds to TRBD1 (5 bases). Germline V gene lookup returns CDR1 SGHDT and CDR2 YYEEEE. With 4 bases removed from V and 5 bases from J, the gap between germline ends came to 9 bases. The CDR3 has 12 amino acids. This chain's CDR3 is CASSQDTETQYF. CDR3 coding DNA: TGTGCCAGCAGCCAGGACACGGAGACCCAGTACTTC.

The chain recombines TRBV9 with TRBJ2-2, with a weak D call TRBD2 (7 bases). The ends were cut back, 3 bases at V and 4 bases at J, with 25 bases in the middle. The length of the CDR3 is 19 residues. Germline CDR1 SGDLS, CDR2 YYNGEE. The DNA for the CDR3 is TGTGCCAGCAGCGCGCCGCCGGGGGGCGCGAGTGGAGGCACCGGGGAGCTGTTTTTT. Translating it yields CASSAPPGGASGGTGELFF.

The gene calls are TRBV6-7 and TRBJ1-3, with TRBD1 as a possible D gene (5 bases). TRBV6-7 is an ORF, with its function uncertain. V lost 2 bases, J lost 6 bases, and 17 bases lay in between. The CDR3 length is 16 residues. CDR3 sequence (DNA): TGTGCCAGCAGTTACCCTCTACAGGCCTCTCTAAACACCATATATTTT. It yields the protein CASSYPLQASLNTIYF.

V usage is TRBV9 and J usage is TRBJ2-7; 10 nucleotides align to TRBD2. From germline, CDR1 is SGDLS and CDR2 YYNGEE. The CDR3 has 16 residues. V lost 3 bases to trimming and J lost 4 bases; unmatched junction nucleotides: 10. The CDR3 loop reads CASSGHSTSGLYEQYF. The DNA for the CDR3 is TGTGCCAGCAGCGGCCATTCGACTAGCGGGCTGTACGAGCAGTACTTC.

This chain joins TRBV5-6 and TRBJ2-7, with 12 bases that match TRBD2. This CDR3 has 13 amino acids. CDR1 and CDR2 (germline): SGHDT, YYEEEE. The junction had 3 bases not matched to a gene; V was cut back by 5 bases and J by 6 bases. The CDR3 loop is CASREGLAGEQYF. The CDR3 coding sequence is TGTGCCAGCAGAGAGGGACTAGCGGGCGAGCAGTACTTC.

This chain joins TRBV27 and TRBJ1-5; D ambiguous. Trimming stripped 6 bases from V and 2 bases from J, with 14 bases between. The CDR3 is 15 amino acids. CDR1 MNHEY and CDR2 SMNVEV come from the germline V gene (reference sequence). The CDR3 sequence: CASSERGRGNQPQHF. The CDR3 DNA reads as TGTGCCAGCAGCGAACGGGGTAGGGGCAATCAGCCCCAGCATTTT.

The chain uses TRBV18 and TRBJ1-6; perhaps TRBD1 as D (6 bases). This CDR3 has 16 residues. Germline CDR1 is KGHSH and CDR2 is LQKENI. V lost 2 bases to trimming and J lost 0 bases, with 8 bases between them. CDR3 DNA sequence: TGTGCCAGCTCACCAGGACAGAGCTCCTATAATTCACCCCTCCACTTT. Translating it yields CASSPGQSSYNSPLHF.

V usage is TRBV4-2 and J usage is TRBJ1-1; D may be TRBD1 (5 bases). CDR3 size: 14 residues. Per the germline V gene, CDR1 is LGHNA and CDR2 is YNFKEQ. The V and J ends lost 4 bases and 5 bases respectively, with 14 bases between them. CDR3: CASSPGAGRTEAFF. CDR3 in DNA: TGTGCCAGCAGCCCCGGGGCAGGGAGGACTGAAGCTTTCTTT.

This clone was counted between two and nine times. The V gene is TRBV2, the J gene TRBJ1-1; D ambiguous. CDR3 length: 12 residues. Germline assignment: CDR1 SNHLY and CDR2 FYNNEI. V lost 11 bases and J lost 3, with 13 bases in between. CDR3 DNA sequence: TGTGCCTCCTTCCAGATTTACACTGAAGCTTTCTTT. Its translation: CASFQIYTEAFF.

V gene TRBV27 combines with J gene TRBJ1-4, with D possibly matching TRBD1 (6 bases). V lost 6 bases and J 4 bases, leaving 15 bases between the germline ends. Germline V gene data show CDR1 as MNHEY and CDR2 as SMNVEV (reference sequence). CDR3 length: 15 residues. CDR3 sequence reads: CASRPGGQLNEKLFF. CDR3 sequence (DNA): TGTGCCAGCAGACCGGGGGGGCAGCTTAATGAAAAACTGTTTTTT.

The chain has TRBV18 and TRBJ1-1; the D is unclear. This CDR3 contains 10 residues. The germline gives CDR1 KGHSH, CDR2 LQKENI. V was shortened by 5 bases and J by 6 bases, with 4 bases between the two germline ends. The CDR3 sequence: CASSGAEAFF. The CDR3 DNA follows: TGTGCCAGCTCAGGTGCTGAAGCTTTCTTT.

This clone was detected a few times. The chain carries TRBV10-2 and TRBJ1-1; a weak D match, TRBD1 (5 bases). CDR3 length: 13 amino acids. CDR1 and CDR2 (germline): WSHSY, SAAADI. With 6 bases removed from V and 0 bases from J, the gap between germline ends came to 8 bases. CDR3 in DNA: TGCGCCAGCAGAGACAGATTGAACACTGAAGCTTTCTTT. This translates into CASRDRLNTEAFF.

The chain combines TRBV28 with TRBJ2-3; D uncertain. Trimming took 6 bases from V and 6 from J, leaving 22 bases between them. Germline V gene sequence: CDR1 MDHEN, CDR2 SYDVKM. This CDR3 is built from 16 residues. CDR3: CASSSLHEALWDTQYF. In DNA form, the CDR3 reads TGTGCCAGCAGCTCTCTTCACGAGGCCTTGTGGGATACGCAGTATTTT.

The CDR3 sequence is CASSPGLAGVEEQFF. CDR3 sequence (DNA): TGCGCCAGCAGCCCGGGACTAGCGGGAGTGGAGGAGCAGTTCTTC. V and J are TRBV5-1 and TRBJ2-1; 14 nucleotides line up with TRBD2. The germline V gene has CDR1 SGHRS and CDR2 YFSETQ. With V trimmed by 4 bases and J by 10 bases, 7 bases remained unmatched. The CDR3 runs to 15 residues. The whole variable domain, filled in from reference TRBV5-1 and TRBJ2-1, reads KAGVTQTPRYLIKTRGQQVTLSCSPISGHRSVSWYQQTPGQGLQFLFEYFSETQRNKGNFPGRFSGRQFSNSRSEMNVSTLELGDSALYLCASSPGLAGVEEQFFGPGTRLTVL.

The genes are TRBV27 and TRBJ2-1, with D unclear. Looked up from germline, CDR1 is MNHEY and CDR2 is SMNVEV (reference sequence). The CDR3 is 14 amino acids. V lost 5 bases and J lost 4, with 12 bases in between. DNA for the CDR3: TGTGCCAGCAGTCAACCTGGACGTTACAATGAGCAGTTCTTC. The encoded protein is CASSQPGRYNEQFF.

CDR3 bases: TGTGCCAGCAGTTCAACAGGGCCCTACTATGGCTACACCTTC. It is translated as CASSSTGPYYGYTF. V gene TRBV27 combines with J gene TRBJ1-2; possible D gene TRBD1, 6 bases. Germline V CDR1 and CDR2: MNHEY, SMNVEV (reference sequence). The CDR3 covers 14 residues. The V end was cut by 4 bases, the J end by 3 bases, with 12 bases between.

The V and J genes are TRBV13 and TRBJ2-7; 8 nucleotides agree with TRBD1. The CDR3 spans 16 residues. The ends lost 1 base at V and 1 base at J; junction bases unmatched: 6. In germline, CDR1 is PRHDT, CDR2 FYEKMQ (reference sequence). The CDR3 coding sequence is TGTGCCAGCAGCTTAGTGCGGACAGGGAGATCCTACGAGCAGTACTTC. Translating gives CASSLVRTGRSYEQYF.

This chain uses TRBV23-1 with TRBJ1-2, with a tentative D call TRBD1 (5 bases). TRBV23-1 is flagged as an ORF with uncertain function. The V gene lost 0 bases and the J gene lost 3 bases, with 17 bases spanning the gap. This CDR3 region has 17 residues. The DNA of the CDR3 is TGCGCCAGCAGTCAATCTAAGAGGGGCAGGGAATACTATGGCTACACCTTC. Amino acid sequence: CASSQSKRGREYYGYTF.

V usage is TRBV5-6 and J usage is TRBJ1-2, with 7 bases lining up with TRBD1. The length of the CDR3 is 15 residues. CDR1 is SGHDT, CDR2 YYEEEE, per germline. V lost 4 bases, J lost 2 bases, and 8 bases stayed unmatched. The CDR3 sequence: CASSHEDRFNYGYTF. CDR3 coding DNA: TGTGCCAGCAGCCACGAGGACAGGTTCAACTATGGCTACACCTTC.

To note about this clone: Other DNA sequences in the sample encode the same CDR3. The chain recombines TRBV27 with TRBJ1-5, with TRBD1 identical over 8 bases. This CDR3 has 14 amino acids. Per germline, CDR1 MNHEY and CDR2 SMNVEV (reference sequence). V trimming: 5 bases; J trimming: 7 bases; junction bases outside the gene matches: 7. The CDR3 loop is CASSPRTGHQPQHF. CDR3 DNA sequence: TGTGCCAGCAGTCCAAGGACAGGGCACCAGCCCCAGCATTTT.

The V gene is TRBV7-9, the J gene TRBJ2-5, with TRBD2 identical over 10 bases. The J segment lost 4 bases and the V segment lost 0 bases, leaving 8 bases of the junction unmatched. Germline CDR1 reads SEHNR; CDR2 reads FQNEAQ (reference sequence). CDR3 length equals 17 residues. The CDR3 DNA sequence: TGTGCCAGCAGCTTAGCGGTCCTAGCGGGAGTGCGAGAGACCCAGTACTTC. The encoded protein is CASSLAVLAGVRETQYF.

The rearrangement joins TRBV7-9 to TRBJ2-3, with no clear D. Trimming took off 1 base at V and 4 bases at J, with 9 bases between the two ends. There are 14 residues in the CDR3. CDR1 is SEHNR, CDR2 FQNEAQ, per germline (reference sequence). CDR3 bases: TGTGCCAGCAGCTTAGTCGCGTTCGCAGATACGCAGTATTTT. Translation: CASSLVAFADTQYF.

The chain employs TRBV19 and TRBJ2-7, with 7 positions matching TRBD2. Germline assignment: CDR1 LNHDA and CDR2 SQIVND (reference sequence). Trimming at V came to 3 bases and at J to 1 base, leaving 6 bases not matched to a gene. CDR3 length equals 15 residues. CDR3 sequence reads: CASSMGRGRSYEQYF. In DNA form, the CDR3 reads TGTGCCAGTAGTATGGGGAGGGGCCGATCCTACGAGCAGTACTTC.

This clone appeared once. CDR3 residues: CSVLTDSHTEAFF. The CDR3 DNA is TGCAGCGTTCTTACGGACTCACACACTGAAGCTTTCTTT. The rearrangement links TRBV29-1 to TRBJ1-1; D is ambiguous. This CDR3 region has 13 residues. Germline CDR1 reads SQVTM; CDR2 reads ANQGSEA. Trimming shortened V by 5 bases and J by 3 bases, and 13 bases separated the two germline ends.

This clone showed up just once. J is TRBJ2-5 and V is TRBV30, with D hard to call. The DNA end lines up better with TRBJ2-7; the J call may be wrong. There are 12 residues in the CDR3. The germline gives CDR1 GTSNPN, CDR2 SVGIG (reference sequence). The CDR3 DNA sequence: TGTGCCGGAATGTGGGTTGGGGACGAGCAGTACTTC. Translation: CAGMWVGDEQYF.